The 26 T cell receptor beta chains presented below share a single source sample, sequenced in a study of T cells in Graves' hyperthyroidism and ophthalmopathy. TCR beta CDR3 region amplification was performed from RNA transcripts. HTBI primers drove first-round RT-PCR of the TCR CDR3. TCRdb reanalysed the multiplex PCR reads using MiXCR and keeps one entry per CDR3 protein. The data contain under 350,000 distinct CDR3 sequences, around 20% of them singletons. Sequenced: blood. Every receptor here comes from a woman between 50 and 59 years old with Graves' hyperthyroidism.

This clonotype occurred many times. The chain uses TRBV12-3 or TRBV12-4 and TRBJ2-1; the D gene could be TRBD1 or TRBD2 (5 bases each). The CDR3 covers 14 residues. Trimming removed 4 bases from V and 14 bases from J, with 21 bases in between. CDR3 DNA: TGTGCCAGCAGTTCCGCCCCAACCGGGACCAGCAAGTTCTTC. Translation gives CASSSAPTGTSKFF.

This clonotype was seen ten or more times. The genes are TRBV7-9 and TRBJ2-7, with 13 bases matching TRBD2. The CDR3 length is 16 residues. Looked up from germline, CDR1 is SEHNR and CDR2 is FQNEAQ (reference sequence). The ends lost 1 base at V and 4 bases at J; junction bases unmatched: 4. The CDR3 nucleotides are TGTGCCAGCAGCTTAGAAGGGACTAGCGGGAAGTACGAGCAGTACTTC. Translated: CASSLEGTSGKYEQYF.

The chain uses TRBV7-9 and TRBJ1-4; the D is unclear. The germline CDR1 and CDR2 sequences are SEHNR and FQNEAQ (reference sequence). Trimming took off 5 bases at V and 6 bases at J, with 10 bases between the two ends. CDR3 length: 13 amino acids. For the CDR3, the DNA is TGTGCCAGCAGCAAGGGAGAGTATGAAAAACTGTTTTTT. This codes for CASSKGEYEKLFF. The full variable domain, with the rest looked up from reference TRBV7-9 and TRBJ1-4, is DTGVSQNPRHKITKRGQNVTFRCDPISEHNRLYWYRQTLGQGPEFLTYFQNEAQLEKSRLLSDRFSAERPKGSFSTLEIQRTEQGDSAMYLCASSKGEYEKLFFGSGTQLSVL.

This clonotype showed up many times. The chain joins TRBV15 to TRBJ1-6; D possibly corresponds to TRBD1 (5 bases). The CDR3 length is 16 residues. CDR1 and CDR2 (germline): LNHNV, YYDKDF (reference sequence). Trimming shortened V by 2 bases and J by 7 bases, and 15 bases separated the two germline ends. The CDR3 DNA sequence: TGTGCCACCAGCAGAAGCCGGGGCGCGGGGAATTCACCCCTCCACTTT. Its translation is CATSRSRGAGNSPLHF. The full variable domain, completed using reference TRBV15 and TRBJ1-6, is DAMVIQNPRYQVTQFGKPVTLSCSQTLNHNVMYWYQQKSSQAPKLLFHYYDKDFNNEADTPDNFQSRRPNTSFCFLDIRSPGLGDTAMYLCATSRSRGAGNSPLHFGNGTRLTVT.

This clonotype was counted ten times or more. V is TRBV3-1 and J is TRBJ2-1; 13 bases line up with TRBD2. The CDR3 totals 15 residues. The germline CDR1 and CDR2 sequences are LGHDT and YNNKEL (reference sequence). V gave up 3 bases and J gave up 7 bases; unmatched junction bases: 3. The CDR3 DNA reads TGTGCCAGCAGCCAGGGACTAGCGGGACTAAATGAGCAGTTCTTC. This translates into CASSQGLAGLNEQFF.

This clonotype was seen at least ten times. The chain combines TRBV5-8 with TRBJ2-7, with D unclear. This CDR3 comprises 16 residues. Per the germline V gene, CDR1 is SGHTS and CDR2 is YDEGEE. The V and J ends lost 2 bases and 2 bases respectively, with 17 bases between them. The CDR3 coding sequence is TGTGCCAGCAGCTTCACATCCCACCTCATACCCTACGAGCAGTACTTC. It codes for CASSFTSHLIPYEQYF.

This clonotype was seen repeatedly, ten times or more. This chain joins TRBV2 and TRBJ1-1; unclear D gene. V lost 3 bases and J lost 0, with 5 bases in between. The CDR3 runs 13 residues. Germline assignment: CDR1 SNHLY and CDR2 FYNNEI. The CDR3 sequence is CASSDDLNTEAFF. The CDR3 DNA sequence: TGTGCCAGCAGTGACGACTTGAACACTGAAGCTTTCTTT.

This clonotype was counted a few times. The CDR3 spells CASSWTGRTGELFF. DNA of the CDR3: TGTGCCAGCAGTTGGACAGGGAGGACCGGGGAGCTGTTTTTT. This chain connects TRBV27 to TRBJ2-2; 8 bases align to TRBD1. Germline CDR1 and CDR2: MNHEY and SMNVEV (reference sequence). The V and J ends lost 4 bases and 5 bases, in that order; junction bases with no gene match: 3. The CDR3 extends over 14 amino acids.

The chain recombines TRBV10-3 with TRBJ1-5, with 9 bases lining up with TRBD1. Per the germline V gene, CDR1 is ENHRY and CDR2 is SYGVKD. The CDR3 spans 15 residues. Unmatched junction bases numbered 10, after V lost 10 bases and J lost 3 bases. The CDR3 coding sequence is TGTGCCACTCAACCCGGGACAGGGATCAATCAGCCCCAGCATTTT. This encodes CATQPGTGINQPQHF.

This clonotype has ten or more counts. The chain carries TRBV10-1 and TRBJ2-5, with TRBD2 matching 13 bases. CDR1 and CDR2 from the germline V gene are WNHNN and SYGVQD (reference sequence). The CDR3 consists of 17 residues. The V gene end was trimmed by 2 bases and the J gene end by 5 bases; junction bases not matched to a gene: 8. DNA of the CDR3: TGCGCCAGCAGTGAGACTCGACTAGCGGGAGGTGGGGAGACCCAGTACTTC. This encodes CASSETRLAGGGETQYF.

This clonotype was seen ten or more times. The chain is built from TRBV20-1 and TRBJ2-1; 11 bases agree with TRBD2. Germline V gene sequence: CDR1 DFQATT, CDR2 SNEGSKA (reference sequence). The CDR3 is made up of 16 amino acids. Trimming took 0 bases from V and 8 from J; bases not matched to a gene: 9. DNA of the CDR3: TGCAGTGCTAGAGACCATATAGCGGGAGGGCGGGATGAGCAGTTCTTC. This codes for CSARDHIAGGRDEQFF.

The J gene is TRBJ2-5, the V gene TRBV20-1, with 7 nucleotides matching TRBD1. Germline assignment: CDR1 DFQATT and CDR2 SNEGSKA (reference sequence). Losses at the gene ends were 3 bases for V and 1 base for J; bases not matched to a gene: 2. This CDR3 spans 13 amino acids. CDR3 amino acids: CSARGQIQETQYF. CDR3 nucleotide sequence: TGCAGTGCTAGGGGACAGATCCAAGAGACCCAGTACTTC.

This clonotype was counted a few times. This chain joins TRBV19 and TRBJ2-3; D might be TRBD1 or TRBD2, each matching 6 bases. Trimming removed 6 bases from V and 1 base from J, with 17 bases in between. From germline, CDR1 is LNHDA and CDR2 SQIVND (reference sequence). There are 16 residues in the CDR3. The chain's CDR3 is CASRGRGRLRTDTQYF. The DNA of the CDR3 is TGTGCCAGTAGGGGTAGGGGGAGGCTACGCACAGATACGCAGTATTTT. Based on the CDR3 plus reference TRBV19 and TRBJ2-3, the full variable domain is DGGITQSPKYLFRKEGQNVTLSCEQNLNHDAMYWYRQDPGQGLRLIYYSQIVNDFQKGDIAEGYSVSREKKESFPLTVTSAQKNPTAFYLCASRGRGRLRTDTQYFGPGTRLTVL.

The chain carries TRBV2 and TRBJ1-1; D possibly corresponds to TRBD1 (6 bases). The V and J ends lost 6 bases and 0 bases respectively, with 11 bases between them. There are 14 residues in the CDR3. Germline CDR1 SNHLY, CDR2 FYNNEI. The chain's CDR3 is CASRSQGMNTEAFF. CDR3 DNA sequence: TGTGCCAGCAGATCACAGGGAATGAACACTGAAGCTTTCTTT.

The genes are TRBV5-1 and TRBJ2-1; 11 bases match TRBD2. The CDR3 loop spans 15 amino acids. The germline CDR1 and CDR2 sequences are SGHRS and YFSETQ. The V segment lost 7 bases and the J segment 7 bases; nucleotides outside the gene matches: 10. The CDR3 loop is CASFELAGVVNEQFF. In DNA form, the CDR3 reads TGCGCCAGCTTCGAACTAGCGGGAGTGGTAAATGAGCAGTTCTTC.

This clonotype was seen repeatedly, ten times or more. The chain joins TRBV27 to TRBJ2-1; maybe TRBD1 (6 bases). V lost 5 bases and J 5 bases, leaving 19 bases between the germline ends. The CDR3 is 16 amino acids. Germline loops: CDR1 MNHEY, CDR2 SMNVEV (reference sequence). CDR3 amino acids: CASSPITGPIHNEQFF. CDR3 coding DNA: TGTGCCAGCAGTCCCATAACAGGGCCTATCCACAATGAGCAGTTCTTC.

The rearrangement uses TRBV7-2 and TRBJ1-2; D gene ambiguous. CDR3 length: 13 amino acids. Trimming stripped 5 bases from V and 4 bases from J, with 11 bases between. Germline CDR1 SGHTA, CDR2 FQGNSA. The CDR3 DNA reads as TGTGCCAGCAGCACCCCGGGTGGCTATGGCTACACCTTC. It specifies CASSTPGGYGYTF.

Here the CDR3 DNA reads TGTGCCAGCACTCGGACGACTTTCACAGATACGCAGTATTTT. It specifies CASTRTTFTDTQYF. The chain joins TRBV6-2 or TRBV6-3 to TRBJ2-3; D unclear. Germline-derived CDR1 and CDR2 are MNHEY and SVGEGT. CDR3 size: 14 residues. The V gene lost 7 bases and the J gene lost 2 bases, with 13 bases spanning the gap.

The J gene is TRBJ2-7, the V gene TRBV12-3 or TRBV12-4, with D perhaps matching TRBD1 (5 bases). V dropped 4 bases and J dropped 5 bases, with 15 bases sitting between them. This CDR3 is 14 amino acids long. The CDR3 DNA reads as TGTGCCAGCAGTTCCGGACAAAGTTGGGACGAGCAGTACTTC. Translated: CASSSGQSWDEQYF.

There are many counts of this clonotype. This chain joins TRBV12-3 or TRBV12-4 and TRBJ1-2; tentative D call: TRBD1 (5 bases). V dropped 2 bases and J dropped 4 bases, with 17 bases sitting between them. This CDR3 has 16 residues. The CDR3 spells CASSLSRRGRGYGYTF. The CDR3 coding sequence is TGTGCCAGCAGTTTAAGCCGCAGAGGGAGGGGCTATGGCTACACCTTC.

The chain uses TRBV5-1 and TRBJ2-2; D is unresolved. This CDR3 comprises 16 residues. Germline assignment: CDR1 SGHRS and CDR2 YFSETQ. V gave up 2 bases and J gave up 6 bases, with 17 bases separating them. The CDR3 region is CASSLRRDLLAGELFF. CDR3 nucleotide sequence: TGCGCCAGCAGCTTACGTCGTGATTTGCTGGCCGGGGAGCTGTTTTTT.

The sample holds many counts of this clonotype. This chain connects TRBV20-1 to TRBJ2-2; 13 bases are a match to TRBD2. Germline V gene data show CDR1 as DFQATT and CDR2 as SNEGSKA (reference sequence). V shed 0 bases, J shed 1 base, and the junction held 5 bases outside the gene matches. The CDR3 loop spans 18 amino acids. CDR3 nucleotide sequence: TGCAGTGCTAGAGATCGGCGACTAGCGGGGGGGAACACCGGGGAGCTGTTTTTT. Its protein is CSARDRRLAGGNTGELFF.

The chain uses TRBV5-5 and TRBJ1-5; the match to TRBD1 covers 9 bases. The germline gives CDR1 SGHKS, CDR2 YYEKEE (reference sequence). V lost 4 bases to trimming and J lost 3 bases; unmatched junction nucleotides: 5. The CDR3 is made up of 15 amino acids. CDR3 DNA: TGTGCCAGCAGCCTTGACAGGGGGTACAATCAGCCCCAGCATTTT. Translation gives CASSLDRGYNQPQHF.

Note on this clonotype: It may be a read error: a sequence one base away is much more abundant. The rearrangement uses TRBV10-3 and TRBJ1-2, with TRBD1 matching over 7 bases. This CDR3 comprises 12 residues. Germline V gene sequence: CDR1 ENHRY, CDR2 SYGVKD. The CDR3 nucleotides read TGTGCCATCAGCGACAGGGCGCATGGCTGCACCTTC. Translated: CAISDRAHGCTF.

This clonotype came up many times. V usage is TRBV12-3 or TRBV12-4 and J usage is TRBJ2-7; D is uncertain. This CDR3 has 13 residues. V was clipped by 3 bases and J by 0 bases, with 6 bases between them. The CDR3 loop is CASSLFSSYEQYF. As DNA, the CDR3 is TGTGCCAGCAGTTTGTTCAGCTCCTACGAGCAGTACTTC.

This clonotype was counted at least ten times. The chain combines TRBV29-1 with TRBJ1-1; D gene uncertain. V lost 5 bases to trimming and J lost 3 bases, with 10 bases between them. The CDR3 totals 12 residues. Per germline, CDR1 SQVTM and CDR2 ANQGSEA. The CDR3 loop is CSVKLVDTEAFF. CDR3 DNA sequence: TGCAGCGTTAAGTTGGTGGACACTGAAGCTTTCTTT.